This T cell receptor beta chain was recovered during a study of T cell responses to AZD1222 COVID-19 vaccine. Whole-study results and caveats: Spike-wide coverage was observed for vaccine-associated CD4 TCRs, with dominant responses at 160-218 and 743-854. Unmutated variant regions reportedly attract nearly half of all spike-specific TCRs.

This CDR3 has 18 amino acids. With 1 base removed from V and 9 bases from J, the gap between germline ends came to 25 bases. CDR1 and CDR2 from the germline V gene are LNHDA and SQIVND (reference sequence). Notes on this clone: The antigen is unknown.

The protocol was immunoSEQ multiplex PCR, while the TCRdb copy is restricted to in-frame clones and leaves out a portion. The sample consists of 140,000 to 150,000 clones, nearly 95% of them appearing once. This sequence was found in an adult in good health. Here the sequenced sample was peripheral blood, taken on day 0 of AZD1222 vaccination. The chain couples TRBV19 to TRBJ2-1; D might be TRBD1 or TRBD2, each matching 5 bases. The CDR3 spells CASSIVDLRGGIISEQFF. CDR3 nucleotides: TGTGCCAGTAGTATAGTAGACCTCCGGGGCGGAATTATAAGTGAGCAGTTCTTC.